This paragraph covers one T cell receptor (beta chain) sequence. During active infection, Seattle patients enrolled and were then monitored through disease. This sample stems from a study of blood T cell repertoires in COVID-19. Study-wide background: Donors in the United States, Italy and Spain gave samples during acute or convalescent COVID-19. In each case, the material was cDNA or gDNA derived from T cells, B-cell-depleted T cells, or PBMCs.

Per the authors' pipeline: For nucleated cells, counts were estimated from reference gene primer amplification. The data were produced by immunoSEQ multiplex PCR, yet TCRdb's version contains in-frame clones alone and is incomplete. From that table come the V and J calls and clone size; the DNA was used to work out D and trimming. Of 150,000 to 200,000 clones detected, around four fifths appear once; the ten largest clones hold around 8%. Sample: peripheral blood. This receptor was identified in a woman of 80 years or more with COVID-19, enrolled during active disease.

The CDR3 nucleotides read TGTGCCAGCTCACCCCCCACGAGCTCCTACGAGCAGTACTTC. Amino acids: CASSPPTSSYEQYF. V gene TRBV18 combines with J gene TRBJ2-7; no firm D call. Germline V CDR1 and CDR2: KGHSH, LQKENI. The CDR3 is made up of 14 amino acids. Trimming pared 3 bases from V and 0 bases from J, leaving 9 bases between.